This T cell receptor beta chain was identified during a study of blood T cell repertoires in COVID-19. Study background: Collection of acute and convalescent COVID-19 samples took place in the United States, Italy and Spain. PBMCs, B-cell-depleted T cells, or T cells provided the cDNA or gDNA that made up the material.

How the authors handled the data: Estimation of nucleated cell counts was performed using reference gene primer amplification. Profiling relied on immunoSEQ multiplex PCR, and the TCRdb table lists in-frame clones only, not all of them. Clone size and V and J calls were adopted from that table, with D and trimming inferred from the DNA. The repertoire includes 200,000 to 300,000 clones, roughly nine tenths of them detected once, and almost 4% sits in the top ten. Deletions cut 3 bases from V and 4 bases from J, with 11 bases between. In germline, CDR1 is WNHNN, CDR2 SYGVQD (reference sequence). CDR3 length equals 14 residues.

This chain joins TRBV10-1 and TRBJ2-3, with a weak D call TRBD2 (7 bases). This clonotype originated in a woman between 25 and 40 years old with acute COVID-19. The sample taken for sequencing was PBMCs or T cells enriched from blood (not recorded which). The CDR3: CASSEGGAPDTQYF. As DNA, the CDR3 is TGCGCCAGCAGTGAAGGGGGGGCTCCAGATACGCAGTATTTT.